Only a few counts were recorded for the clone carrying this T cell receptor (beta chain). This sample is part of a study of shared T cell receptors in the human thymus. Measured with immunoSEQ multiplex PCR; TCRdb has only the in-frame clones, and not every one. The table shows about 710,000 clones, with over 75% occurring only once. V was pared by 3 bases and J by 5 bases, with 22 bases of the junction left unmatched. Germline CDR1 reads SGDLS; CDR2 reads YYNGEE. The CDR3 has 19 residues. These data were likewise used in another study, on human thymus T cells.

This TCR was recovered from a boy in the first two years of life with a congenital heart defect. Sequenced sample: thymocytes. The chain employs TRBV9 and TRBJ1-1; 7 bases map to TRBD1. For the CDR3, the DNA is TGTGCCAGCAGCGCCTCAACCCTCATCCCCCCGACAGGGAATACTGAAGCTTTCTTT. Translated: CASSASTLIPPTGNTEAFF.